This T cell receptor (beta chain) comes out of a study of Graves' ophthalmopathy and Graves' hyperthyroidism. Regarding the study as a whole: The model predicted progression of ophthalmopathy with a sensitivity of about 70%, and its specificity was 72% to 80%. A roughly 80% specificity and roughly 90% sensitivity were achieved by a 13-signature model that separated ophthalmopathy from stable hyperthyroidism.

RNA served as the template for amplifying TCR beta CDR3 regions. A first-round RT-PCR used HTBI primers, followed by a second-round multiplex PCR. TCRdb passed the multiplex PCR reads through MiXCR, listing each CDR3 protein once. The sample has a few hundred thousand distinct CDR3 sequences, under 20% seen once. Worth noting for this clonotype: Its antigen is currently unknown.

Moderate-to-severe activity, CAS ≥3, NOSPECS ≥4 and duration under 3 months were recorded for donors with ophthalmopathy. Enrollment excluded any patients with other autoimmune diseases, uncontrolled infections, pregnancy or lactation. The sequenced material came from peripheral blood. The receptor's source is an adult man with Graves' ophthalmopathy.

This CDR3 is CASQRGGPKAYEQYF. CDR3 nucleotides: TGTGCCAGCCAAAGGGGGGGGCCAAAAGCCTACGAGCAGTACTTC. The chain carries TRBV6-1 and TRBJ2-7, with D tentatively TRBD2 (7 bases). Trimming took 8 bases from V and 2 from J, leaving 19 bases between them. Germline CDR1 and CDR2: MNHNS and SASEGT. The CDR3 has 15 residues.